These T cell receptor beta chains were read from a single sample in a study of graft-versus-host responses after intestinal transplantation. Method: immunoSEQ multiplex PCR; TCRdb's copy keeps in-frame clones and lacks some. The sample carries 9,000 to 10,000 clones, approximately 94% recorded once. The sequences come from PBMCs, collected 8 days after intestinal transplant. Every receptor here comes from a human patient who received an intestinal transplant, so some T cells may come from the graft donor. Each CDR3 is given with its conserved first and last residue. A D gene is named only where the DNA matches it firmly. Only some rows state a clone size, as once, few, many or a class for expanded clones.

d_gene	v_gene	j_gene	abundance	CDR3aa	CDR3nt
TRBD1	TRBV28	TRBJ2-7	NA	CASSFPSDRGRNEQYF	TGTGCCAGCAGTTTCCCCAGCGACAGGGGGCGAAACGAGCAGTACTTC
NA	TRBV18	TRBJ1-1	NA	CASSPSSFSEAFF	TGTGCCAGCTCACCATCCAGCTTCAGTGAAGCTTTCTTT
NA	TRBV27	TRBJ2-1	NA	CASSPTLTGLQFF	TGTGCCAGCAGTCCCACCTTGACAGGTCTCCAGTTCTTC
NA	TRBV6-4	TRBJ1-1	once	CASRGEAGAAFF	TGTGCCAGCAGAGGAGAGGCGGGTGCAGCTTTCTTT
TRBD1	TRBV7-9	TRBJ2-7	once	CASTYQGEPYEQYF	TGTGCCAGCACCTACCAGGGGGAGCCCTACGAGCAGTACTTC
NA	TRBV6-5	TRBJ1-5	NA	CASSYLRGRQPQHF	TGTGCCAGCAGTTACCTGCGGGGGCGGCAGCCCCAGCATTTT
NA	TRBV27	TRBJ2-2	NA	CASSSGWSTGELFF	TGTGCCAGCAGTTCGGGGTGGTCAACCGGGGAGCTGTTTTTT
NA	TRBV5-5	TRBJ1-2	NA	CASHYHISRKTYGYTF	TGTGCCAGCCATTACCATATCTCGCGAAAGACCTATGGCTACACCTTC
TRBD2	TRBV4-1	TRBJ2-7	NA	CASSLRTSGPYEQYF	TGCGCCAGCAGCCTAAGGACTAGCGGTCCCTACGAGCAGTACTTC
NA	TRBV6-5	TRBJ2-7	NA	CASSYLQGRMEQYF	TGTGCCAGCAGTTACCTTCAGGGGAGAATGGAGCAGTACTTC
NA	TRBV28	TRBJ2-7	NA	CASSLPGERDYEQYF	TGTGCCAGCAGTTTGCCAGGAGAGAGGGACTACGAGCAGTACTTC
NA	TRBV18	TRBJ2-7	NA	CASSVRALGYEQYF	TGTGCCAGCTCCGTCAGGGCCCTCGGCTACGAGCAGTACTTC
NA	TRBV27	TRBJ2-1	once	CASSLYSLNEQFF	TGTGCCAGCAGTTTATACAGCCTCAATGAGCAGTTCTTC
NA	TRBV9	TRBJ1-4	NA	CASSSGEEREKLFF	TGTGCCAGCAGCTCAGGGGAGGAAAGAGAAAAACTGTTTTTT
NA	TRBV11-2	TRBJ2-2	once	CASSSWTDNTGELFF	TGTGCCAGCAGCTCCTGGACAGATAACACCGGGGAGCTGTTTTTT
TRBD2	TRBV27	TRBJ2-2	once	CASKSGLQNTGELFF	TGTGCCAGCAAATCGGGACTACAGAACACCGGGGAGCTGTTTTTT
TRBD2	TRBV11-3	TRBJ2-7	NA	CASSPGTSGLGEQYF	TGTGCCAGCAGCCCCGGGACTAGCGGGCTAGGAGAGCAGTACTTC
NA	TRBV7-6	TRBJ2-5	once	CASSPRLEETQYF	TGTGCCAGCAGCCCACGACTAGAAGAGACCCAGTACTTC
NA	TRBV6-5	TRBJ2-3	NA	CASSRDGSTDTQYF	TGTGCCAGCAGTCGGGACGGCAGCACAGATACGCAGTATTTT
TRBD1	TRBV5-1	TRBJ2-2	NA	CASRSGTGARELFF	TGCGCCAGCAGGTCCGGGACAGGCGCCCGGGAGCTGTTTTTT
NA	TRBV27	TRBJ2-5	NA	CASSSGLTGTQYF	TGTGCCAGCAGTAGCGGACTGACTGGGACCCAGTACTTC
TRBD1	TRBV27	TRBJ1-2	once	CASSQGEGYGYTF	TGTGCCAGCAGCCAGGGGGAGGGCTATGGCTACACCTTC
NA	TRBV19	TRBJ2-1	NA	CASSIVWGKNEQFF	TGTGCCAGTAGTATAGTGTGGGGGAAAAATGAGCAGTTCTTC
NA	TRBV10-2	TRBJ2-7	NA	CASTGGFYEQYF	TGCGCCAGCACCGGTGGTTTCTACGAGCAGTACTTC
NA	TRBV11-2	TRBJ2-5	NA	CASSLEDYKQETQYF	TGTGCCAGCAGCTTAGAAGACTATAAGCAAGAGACCCAGTACTTC
NA	TRBV28	TRBJ1-5	NA	CASSLRSYSNQPQHF	TGTGCCAGCAGTTTGAGAAGTTATAGCAATCAGCCCCAGCATTTT
NA	TRBV27	TRBJ2-7	NA	CASSLAIAYEQYF	TGTGCCAGCAGTTTGGCCATAGCCTACGAGCAGTACTTC
NA	TRBV4-1	TRBJ2-1	NA	CASSQGGQYNEQFF	TGCGCCAGCAGCCAAGGAGGTCAGTACAATGAGCAGTTCTTC